The 19 T cell receptor beta chains in this list originate from one sample, sequenced in a study of T cell responses to AZD1222 COVID-19 vaccine. Clones were read by immunoSEQ multiplex PCR, and TCRdb kept only the in-frame ones, dropping some. The sample records more than 85,000 clones, 70% to 90% being singletons. This material consisted of peripheral blood, taken 28 days after the second AZD1222 dose. These receptors were collected from an adult who received the AZD1222 COVID-19 vaccine.

This sequence joins TRBV4-2 and TRBJ2-2; 12 bases are a match to TRBD2. J was trimmed by 2 bases and V by 3 bases; bases with no gene match: 13. The CDR3 consists of 20 residues. Looked up from germline, CDR1 is LGHNA and CDR2 is YNFKEQ. CDR3 sequence: CASSHSILAGGPLNTGELFF. The CDR3 DNA follows: TGTGCCAGCAGCCACAGTATCCTAGCGGGGGGGCCCCTCAACACCGGGGAGCTGTTTTTT.

The chain recombines TRBV3-1 (or the pseudogene TRBV3-2) with TRBJ2-1; 13 nucleotides match TRBD2. The CDR3 runs 15 residues. The V gene end was trimmed by 6 bases and the J gene end by 8 bases; junction bases not matched to a gene: 7. Germline values: CDR1 LGHDT, CDR2 YNNKEL (reference sequence). CDR3 sequence reads: CASRGGLAGSYEQFF. The CDR3 coding sequence is TGTGCCAGCAGAGGGGGACTAGCGGGAAGCTATGAGCAGTTCTTC.

The chain uses TRBV5-1 and TRBJ2-2, with D perhaps TRBD1 (6 bases). From germline, CDR1 is SGHRS and CDR2 YFSETQ. Trimming shortened V by 10 bases and J by 7 bases, and 20 bases separated the two germline ends. The CDR3 loop spans 14 amino acids. The CDR3 DNA sequence: TGCGCCGGTTCCAGAGGCTCACAGGGCGGGGAGCTGTTTTTT. It translates to CAGSRGSQGGELFF.

The V gene is TRBV7-2, the J gene TRBJ2-5; 8 nucleotides line up with TRBD1. Germline lookup yields CDR1 SGHTA and CDR2 FQGNSA. The CDR3 sequence is 14 residues long. Trimming took 5 bases from V and 1 from J; bases not matched to a gene: 3. In DNA, the CDR3 is TGTGCCAGCAGCAGACAGGGGTCCCAAGAGACCCAGTACTTC. Its protein product is CASSRQGSQETQYF.

The gene calls are TRBV7-9 and TRBJ2-4; D remains ambiguous. The CDR3 sequence is 15 residues long. Germline values: CDR1 SEHNR, CDR2 FQNEAQ (reference sequence). The V gene lost 2 bases and the J gene lost 0 bases, with 8 bases spanning the gap. The CDR3 loop reads CASSLWDLAKNIQYF. CDR3 nucleotides: TGTGCCAGCAGCTTATGGGATCTAGCCAAAAACATTCAGTACTTC.

The rearrangement joins TRBV28 to TRBJ1-5; 7 nucleotides agree with TRBD1. Germline V gene sequence: CDR1 MDHEN, CDR2 SYDVKM. Losses at the gene ends were 5 bases for V and 6 bases for J; bases not matched to a gene: 7. This CDR3 region has 14 residues. The CDR3 bases are TGTGCCAGCAGTAGACAGGGATCGAGTCAGCCCCAGCATTTT. Amino acids: CASSRQGSSQPQHF.

The gene calls are TRBV11-3 and TRBJ2-2; 9 bases agree with TRBD2. The CDR3 has 16 amino acids. The ends lost 7 bases at V and 1 base at J; junction bases unmatched: 7. Germline CDR1 reads SGHNT; CDR2 reads YENEEA. CDR3: CASTSSGAMNTGELFF. CDR3 DNA: TGTGCCAGCACCTCTAGCGGGGCAATGAACACCGGGGAGCTGTTTTTT.

V is TRBV11-3 and J is TRBJ2-7; perhaps TRBD2 as D (6 bases). CDR3 length equals 13 residues. The V gene's germline CDR1 is SGHNT and CDR2 YENEEA. The V gene lost 5 bases and the J gene lost 5 bases, with 13 bases spanning the gap. CDR3 sequence (DNA): TGTGCCAGCAGCCCCGGGGGTAGCGACGAGCAGTACTTC. Protein: CASSPGGSDEQYF.

This clone was detected only a few times. The genes are TRBV3-1 (or the pseudogene TRBV3-2) and TRBJ2-1; D unresolved. Germline values: CDR1 LGHDT, CDR2 YNNKEL (reference sequence). Trimming removed 1 base from V and 6 bases from J, with 7 bases in between. The CDR3 sequence is 13 residues long. CDR3 DNA: TGTGCCAGCAGCCAAGTGATGAGCAATGAGCAGTTCTTC. It specifies CASSQVMSNEQFF.

CDR3 sequence (DNA): TGTGCCACCTATCTCGGGCTAGCGGGAGGCGGAACCGGGGAGCTGTTTTTT. It translates to CATYLGLAGGGTGELFF. The gene calls are TRBV10-3 and TRBJ2-2; TRBD2 aligns across 11 bases. The J segment lost 5 bases and the V segment lost 10 bases, leaving 15 bases of the junction unmatched. Germline CDR1 ENHRY, CDR2 SYGVKD. The CDR3 totals 17 residues.

The chain joins TRBV24-1 to TRBJ2-3; D is possibly TRBD1 (6 bases). The germline CDR1 and CDR2 sequences are KGHDR and SFDVKD. CDR3 length: 13 residues. The V gene lost 4 bases and the J gene lost 4 bases, with 8 bases spanning the gap. For the CDR3, the DNA is TGTGCCACCAGTGAAACAGGGCCAGATACGCAGTATTTT. This sequence encodes CATSETGPDTQYF.

This chain links TRBV5-1 with TRBJ2-7; TRBD2 matches at 14 bases. Germline CDR1 reads SGHRS; CDR2 reads YFSETQ. The length of the CDR3 is 14 residues. J was trimmed by 5 bases and V by 4 bases; bases with no gene match: 2. The CDR3 bases are TGCGCCAGCAGCCCGGGACTAGCGGGAGACGAGCAGTACTTC. This codes for CASSPGLAGDEQYF.

This rearrangement joins TRBV28 to TRBJ1-1; 10 bases map to TRBD1. This CDR3 is 17 amino acids long. CDR1 is MDHEN and CDR2 is SYDVKM in the germline V gene. J gave up 2 bases and V 5 bases, and 11 bases lay outside the gene matches. Here the CDR3 DNA reads TGTGCCAGCAGTCTATCCGGGACAGGGGATTATAACACTGAAGCTTTCTTT. This translates into CASSLSGTGDYNTEAFF.

V and J are TRBV7-9 and TRBJ1-1; 7 nucleotides line up with TRBD1. Unmatched junction bases numbered 6, after V lost 5 bases and J lost 6 bases. Germline values: CDR1 SEHNR, CDR2 FQNEAQ (reference sequence). The CDR3 loop spans 13 amino acids. The CDR3 DNA is TGTGCCAGCAGCGCCAACAGGGGTGCTGAAGCTTTCTTT. This gives the protein CASSANRGAEAFF.

The chain has TRBV3-1 (or the pseudogene TRBV3-2) and TRBJ1-1; D is possibly TRBD1 (6 bases). Trimming shortened V by 4 bases and J by 1 base, and 10 bases separated the two germline ends. The CDR3 is made up of 14 amino acids. The V gene's germline CDR1 is LGHDT and CDR2 YNNKEL (reference sequence). CDR3 sequence reads: CASSRGGRNTEAFF. The CDR3, as DNA: TGTGCCAGCAGCCGAGGGGGGAGGAACACTGAAGCTTTCTTT.

This clone has only one observation. The genes are TRBV9 and TRBJ2-3, with 15 bases aligning to TRBD2. This CDR3 is 18 amino acids long. The V gene's germline CDR1 is SGDLS and CDR2 YYNGEE. V trimming: 4 bases; J trimming: 2 bases; junction bases outside the gene matches: 8. CDR3 residues: CASSIGLAGGVYTDTQYF. The CDR3 DNA sequence: TGTGCCAGCAGCATAGGACTAGCGGGAGGGGTTTACACAGATACGCAGTATTTT.

The rearrangement uses TRBV6-2 or TRBV6-3 and TRBJ2-5, with 16 nucleotides matching TRBD2. V lost 5 bases, J lost 4 bases, and 4 bases stayed unmatched. The CDR3 consists of 16 residues. Germline assignment: CDR1 MNHEY and CDR2 SVGEGT. CDR3 loop: CASSPGLAGGPETQYF. The CDR3 DNA is TGTGCCAGCAGTCCGGGACTAGCGGGAGGGCCAGAGACCCAGTACTTC.

This clone was found a few times. V gene TRBV19 combines with J gene TRBJ2-3; TRBD2 agrees at 12 bases. The CDR3 has 13 amino acids. J gave up 7 bases and V 6 bases, and 2 bases lay outside the gene matches. CDR1 and CDR2 (germline): LNHDA, SQIVND (reference sequence). The CDR3 loop is CASRTSGSHTQYF. In DNA, the CDR3 is TGTGCCAGTAGGACTAGCGGGAGCCATACGCAGTATTTT.

In DNA, the CDR3 is TGTGCCAGTAGTATGGACAGGGTTACTAGGTCTGGGGCCAACGTCCTGACTTTC. Translation gives CASSMDRVTRSGANVLTF. The gene calls are TRBV19 and TRBJ2-6; 8 bases fit TRBD1. The CDR3 is 18 amino acids. The V and J ends lost 3 bases and 1 base, in that order; junction bases with no gene match: 8. The germline CDR1 and CDR2 sequences are LNHDA and SQIVND (reference sequence).